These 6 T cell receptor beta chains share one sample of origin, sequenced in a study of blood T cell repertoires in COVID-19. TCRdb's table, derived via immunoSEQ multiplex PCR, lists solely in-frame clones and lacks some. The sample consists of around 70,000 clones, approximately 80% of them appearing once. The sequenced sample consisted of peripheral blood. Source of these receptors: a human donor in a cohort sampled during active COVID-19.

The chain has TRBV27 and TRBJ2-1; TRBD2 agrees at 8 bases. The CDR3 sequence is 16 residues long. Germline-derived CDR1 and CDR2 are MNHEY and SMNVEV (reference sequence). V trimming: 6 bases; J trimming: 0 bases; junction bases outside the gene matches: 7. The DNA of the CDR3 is TGTGCCAGCAGCTCCCGTGGGACTAGCTCCTACAATGAGCAGTTCTTC. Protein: CASSSRGTSSYNEQFF.

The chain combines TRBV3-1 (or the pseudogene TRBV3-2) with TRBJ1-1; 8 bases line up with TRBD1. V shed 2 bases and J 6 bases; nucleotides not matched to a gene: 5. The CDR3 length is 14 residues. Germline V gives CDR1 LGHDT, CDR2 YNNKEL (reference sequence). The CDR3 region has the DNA TGTGCCAGCAGCCAAAGACAGGGGAGGTCTGAAGCTTTCTTT. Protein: CASSQRQGRSEAFF.

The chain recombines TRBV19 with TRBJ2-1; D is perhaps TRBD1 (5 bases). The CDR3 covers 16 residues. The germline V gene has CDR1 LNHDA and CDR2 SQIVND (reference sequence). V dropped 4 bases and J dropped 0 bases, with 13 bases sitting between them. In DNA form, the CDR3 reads TGTGCCAGTAGTAATTTAGGGGTTAGCTCCTACAATGAGCAGTTCTTC. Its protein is CASSNLGVSSYNEQFF. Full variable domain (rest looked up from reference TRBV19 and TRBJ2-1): DGGITQSPKYLFRKEGQNVTLSCEQNLNHDAMYWYRQDPGQGLRLIYYSQIVNDFQKGDIAEGYSVSREKKESFPLTVTSAQKNPTAFYLCASSNLGVSSYNEQFFGPGTRLTVL.

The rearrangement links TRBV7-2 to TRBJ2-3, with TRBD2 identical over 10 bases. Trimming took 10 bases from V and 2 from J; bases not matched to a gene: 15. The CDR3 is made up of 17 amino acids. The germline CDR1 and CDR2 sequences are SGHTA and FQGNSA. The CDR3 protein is CATGGTSGMKLTDTQYF. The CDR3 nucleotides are TGTGCCACCGGAGGAACTAGCGGGATGAAACTCACAGATACGCAGTATTTT.

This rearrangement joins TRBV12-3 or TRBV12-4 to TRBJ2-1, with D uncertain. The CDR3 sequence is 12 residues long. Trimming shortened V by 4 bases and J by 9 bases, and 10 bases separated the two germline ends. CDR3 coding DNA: TGTGCCAGCAGTTCCCCCCTGGCTGAGCAGTTCTTC. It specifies CASSSPLAEQFF.

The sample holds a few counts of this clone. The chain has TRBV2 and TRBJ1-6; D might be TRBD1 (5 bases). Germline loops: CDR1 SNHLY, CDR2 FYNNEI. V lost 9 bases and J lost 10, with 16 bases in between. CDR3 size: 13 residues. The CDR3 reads CASTTGVQSPLHF. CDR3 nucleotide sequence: TGTGCCAGTACTACAGGAGTGCAGTCACCCCTCCACTTT.